The 16 T cell receptor beta chains below come from one sample, sequenced in a study of vaccination effects on CD4 cells after COVID-19. Here immunoSEQ multiplex PCR was the method, and the copy in TCRdb shows in-frame clones only, minus some. The repertoire consists of under 50,000 clones, with 60% to 80% occurring once and the leading ten covering around 8.9%. Their target antigens are unknown. Following 10 days of culture, CD4+ T cells were isolated. This material consisted of CD4+ T cells from PBMCs cultured without peptide, taken before COVID-19 vaccination. Every receptor here comes from a human donor who had a prior SARS-CoV-2 infection.

The chain is built from TRBV11-3 and TRBJ1-2, with D unclear. V was shortened by 1 base and J by 6 bases, with 12 bases between the two germline ends. CDR1 and CDR2 (germline): SGHNT, YENEEA. The CDR3 is 14 residues long. This CDR3 reads CASSLGAGGDGYTF. The CDR3 DNA sequence: TGTGCCAGCAGCTTAGGAGCGGGCGGGGATGGCTACACCTTC.

The CDR3 protein is CASSPGTTTVNEQFF. CDR3 bases: TGCGCCAGCAGCCCAGGGACAACAACGGTCAATGAGCAGTTCTTC. The J gene is TRBJ2-1, the V gene TRBV5-1; tentative D call: TRBD1 (6 bases). The ends were cut back, 4 bases at V and 6 bases at J, with 17 bases in the middle. CDR3 length equals 15 residues. Germline CDR1 reads SGHRS; CDR2 reads YFSETQ.

V and J are TRBV5-1 and TRBJ1-5; no firm D call. Germline CDR1 SGHRS, CDR2 YFSETQ. The CDR3 is 15 amino acids. V lost 3 bases to trimming and J lost 10 bases, with 20 bases between them. The CDR3 loop is CASSSPGGRLRPQHF. The DNA of the CDR3 is TGCGCCAGCAGCTCACCGGGAGGACGCCTCCGACCCCAGCATTTT.

V usage is TRBV3-1 (or the pseudogene TRBV3-2) and J usage is TRBJ2-1; D unclear. CDR3 size: 14 residues. Deletions cut 7 bases from V and 5 bases from J, with 15 bases between. Germline loops: CDR1 LGHDT, CDR2 YNNKEL (reference sequence). CDR3 in amino acids: CASKDGQTNNEQFF. The DNA of the CDR3 is TGTGCCAGCAAGGACGGGCAGACGAACAATGAGCAGTTCTTC.

V usage is TRBV18 and J usage is TRBJ2-5, with TRBD1 as a possible D gene (5 bases). V was shortened by 3 bases and J by 4 bases, with 12 bases between the two germline ends. The CDR3 loop spans 14 amino acids. Germline assignment: CDR1 KGHSH and CDR2 LQKENI. CDR3 loop: CASSPGQGRETQYF. CDR3 DNA: TGTGCCAGCTCACCGGGTCAGGGTCGAGAGACCCAGTACTTC.

This sequence joins TRBV7-9 and TRBJ2-7; 7 bases agree with TRBD1. CDR1 SEHNR and CDR2 FQNEAQ come from the germline V gene (reference sequence). The CDR3 length is 14 residues. V shed 4 bases and J 2 bases; nucleotides not matched to a gene: 5. This CDR3 is CASSSTGLAYEQYF. The CDR3 DNA reads as TGTGCCAGCAGCTCGACAGGGCTGGCCTACGAGCAGTACTTC.

The chain employs TRBV6-6 and TRBJ2-1, with TRBD1 matching over 8 bases. After removal of 6 bases from V and 4 bases from J, the junction contained 8 bases not matched to a gene. The CDR3 extends over 15 amino acids. The germline gives CDR1 MNHNY, CDR2 SVGAGI (reference sequence). The CDR3 sequence is CASRPQGARYNEQFF. The CDR3 DNA reads TGTGCCAGCAGACCCCAGGGGGCGCGGTACAATGAGCAGTTCTTC.

The CDR3 protein is CASSDELYTDTQYF. The CDR3 nucleotides are TGTGCCAGCAGTGACGAGCTATACACAGATACGCAGTATTTT. The chain has TRBV6-1 and TRBJ2-3; no clear D. Trimming removed 3 bases at V and 2 bases at J, with 9 bases between. The CDR3 contains 14 residues. The germline V gene has CDR1 MNHNS and CDR2 SASEGT.

The chain has TRBV6-5 and TRBJ2-4, with 8 bases fitting TRBD1. V trimming: 2 bases; J trimming: 10 bases; junction bases outside the gene matches: 10. This CDR3 is 15 amino acids long. Looked up from germline, CDR1 is MNHEY and CDR2 is SVGAGI. This chain's CDR3 is CASSYGARTGRIQYF. In DNA, the CDR3 is TGTGCCAGCAGTTACGGTGCCCGGACAGGGCGGATTCAGTACTTC.

This clone was seen more than once but under ten times. The chain carries TRBV7-6 and TRBJ2-7; weak D call: TRBD1 (6 bases). Deletions cut 1 base from V and 3 bases from J, with 13 bases between. In germline, CDR1 is SGHVS, CDR2 FNYEAQ. The CDR3 totals 15 residues. The CDR3 nucleotides are TGTGCCAGCAGCTTAGGCCAGGGGTTCGTCTACGAGCAGTACTTC. It codes for CASSLGQGFVYEQYF.

The chain has TRBV4-2 and TRBJ2-5, with 14 bases fitting TRBD2. From germline, CDR1 is LGHNA and CDR2 YNFKEQ. The CDR3 runs to 18 residues. Trimming cost V 2 bases and J 5 bases; bases outside gene matches: 10. CDR3 nucleotides: TGTGCCAGCAGCCAAAGTGGCCGGACTAGCGGGGGGAGGGAGACCCAGTACTTC. Translated, it gives CASSQSGRTSGGRETQYF.

The chain employs TRBV23-1 and TRBJ1-1; no clear D gene. TRBV23-1 is an ORF, with its function uncertain. Trimming removed 0 bases at V and 3 bases at J, with 17 bases between. The length of the CDR3 is 17 residues. The CDR3 nucleotides are TGCGCCAGCAGTCAATCGGTAGCCGAGGGAGGTTACACTGAAGCTTTCTTT. Amino acids: CASSQSVAEGGYTEAFF.

Only a few counts were recorded for this clone. This chain uses TRBV3-1 (or the pseudogene TRBV3-2) with TRBJ2-6; D gene ambiguous. The CDR3 has 13 amino acids. Trimming removed 5 bases at V and 3 bases at J, with 5 bases between. Germline assignment: CDR1 LGHDT and CDR2 YNNKEL (reference sequence). In DNA form, the CDR3 reads TGTGCCAGCAGCGTACGTGGGGCCAACGTCCTGACTTTC. Amino acids: CASSVRGANVLTF.

This clone came up a few times. The CDR3 DNA sequence: TGTGCCAGCAGCCGGGGACTAGCGGGAAACAATGAGCAGTTCTTC. Amino acid sequence: CASSRGLAGNNEQFF. This chain uses TRBV3-1 (or the pseudogene TRBV3-2) with TRBJ2-1, with TRBD2 identical over 13 bases. V lost 4 bases to trimming and J lost 5 bases; unmatched junction nucleotides: 2. Germline V lookup: CDR1 LGHDT, CDR2 YNNKEL (reference sequence). The CDR3 has 15 amino acids.

This chain uses TRBV2 with TRBJ1-4; 8 bases fit TRBD1. The CDR3 has 16 amino acids. The J segment lost 2 bases and the V segment lost 11 bases, leaving 13 bases of the junction unmatched. Germline assignment: CDR1 SNHLY and CDR2 FYNNEI. The CDR3 is CAGRINRQGTNEKLFF. The CDR3 DNA is TGTGCCGGAAGAATTAACCGACAGGGGACTAATGAAAAACTGTTTTTT.

This clone was detected a few times. The V call is TRBV6-2 or TRBV6-3, the J call TRBJ1-3, with unresolved D. The V end lost 5 bases, the J end lost 2 bases, and 13 bases lay between the germline ends. The CDR3 is 15 residues long. Germline V CDR1 and CDR2: MNHEY, SVGEGT. In nucleotides, the CDR3 is TGTGCCAGCAGTCGAGGACGGTCGGCTGGAAACACCATATATTTT. It specifies CASSRGRSAGNTIYF.